This TCR beta chain emerged from a study of blood T cell repertoires in COVID-19 (dated by TCRdb to 2020 to 2022). Looking at the study overall: Samples from collaborators originated in the United States, Italy and Spain and spanned both the acute and convalescent phases of COVID-19. The material from the prospective study consisted of cDNA or gDNA derived from T cells, B-cell-depleted T cells, or PBMCs. The dataset comprised deeply sampled blood TCRbeta repertoires from subjects exposed to, actively infected with, or recovered from COVID-19. A freely available public database, intended as a resource for researchers studying the immune response to SARS-CoV-2, is where the repertoires were released. The samples were drawn from the first 160 participants of the ongoing ImmuneRACE study and from 1,254 subjects provided by 6 global collaborators. Nearly every sample came with metadata listing a de-identified subject ID, COVID-19 status, age in years and sex. Where available, HLA class I and class II types were obtained from metadata supplied by the sample provider rather than from assay-based typing. Study-wide conclusions, independent of this receptor: Clinical and demographic metadata were provided uncurated, with the amount varying by source and participant.

CDR1 and CDR2, per the germline V gene (reference sequence), are LNHDA and SQIVND. From the cysteine through the valine, the CDR3 covers 11 amino acids. Only CDR3 DNA is held: 33 bases, read in frame from base 1. The junction carries 5 bases between V and J, which are trimmed by 6 bases and 2 bases respectively. On this clone itself: The antigen this receptor binds is unknown. Base quality data are lacking; no much larger clone is found one base away.

The immunoSEQ Assay, a bias-controlled multiplex PCR, was used to amplify TCRbeta CDR3 regions from genomic DNA. The study's own analysis went as follows. The number of nucleated cells in each sample was estimated by amplification of reference gene primers within the assay. Sequence reads were collapsed and filtered to measure the absolute abundance of every unique TCRbeta CDR3 rearrangement. Productive Simpson clonality was computed per sample as the square root of Simpson's diversity index over productive rearrangements. TCRdb took this table from immuneACCESS and kept in-frame rearrangements with V and J called. Such tables lack part of the clones; where checked against another copy, unresolved V genes explain under half of the gap, and the rest is unexplained. For V, J and clone size, that table is used; D and trimming come from the DNA. This sample comprises roughly 220,000 clones, around 86% of them detected only once. The ten largest make up approximately 6.1% of the sample.

The collaborating institutions used their own protocols to collect whole blood in K2EDTA tubes. Collaborator samples were shipped for TCRbeta analysis as frozen whole blood, isolated PBMCs, or DNA extracted from either sample type. The sequence links TRBV19 to TRBJ2-7, with the identity of the D gene unclear. The TCR sequence derives from a man aged 80 or over with acute or convalescent COVID-19. The sequencing sample was made of peripheral blood. CDR3 sequence: CASSSTYEQYV. In nucleotides, the sequence is TGTGCCAGTAGCAGTACCTACGAGCAGTACGTC.